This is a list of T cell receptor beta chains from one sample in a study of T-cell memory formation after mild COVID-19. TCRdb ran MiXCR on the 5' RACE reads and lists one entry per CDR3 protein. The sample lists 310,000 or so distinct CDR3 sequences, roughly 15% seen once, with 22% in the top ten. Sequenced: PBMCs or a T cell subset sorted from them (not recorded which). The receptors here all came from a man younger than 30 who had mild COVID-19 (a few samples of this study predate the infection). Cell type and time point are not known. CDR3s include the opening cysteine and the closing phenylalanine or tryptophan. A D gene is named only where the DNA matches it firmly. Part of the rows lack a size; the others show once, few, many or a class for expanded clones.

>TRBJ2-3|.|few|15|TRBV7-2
CASNLKGWGTDTQYF
TGTGCCAGCAACTTAAAGGGATGGGGGACAGATACGCAGTATTTT
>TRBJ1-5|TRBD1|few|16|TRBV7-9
CASSLGTGGGGQPQHF
TGTGCCAGCAGCTTGGGGACAGGGGGCGGAGGTCAGCCCCAGCATTTT
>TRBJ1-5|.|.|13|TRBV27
CASSLSPLAPQHF
TGTGCCAGCAGTTTATCCCCATTGGCGCCCCAGCATTTT
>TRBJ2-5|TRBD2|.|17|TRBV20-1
CSARDHYSSGGQETQYF
TGCAGTGCTAGAGACCACTATTCTAGCGGGGGACAAGAGACCCAGTACTTC
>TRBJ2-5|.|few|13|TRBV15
CATAARSRETQYF
TGTGCCACCGCTGCTCGGAGTAGAGAGACCCAGTACTTC
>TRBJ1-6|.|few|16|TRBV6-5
CASSFDTFTGTSPLHF
TGTGCCAGCAGTTTTGACACATTTACAGGGACTTCACCCCTCCACTTT
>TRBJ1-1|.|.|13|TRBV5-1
CASSAPGSAEAFF
TGCGCCAGCAGCGCACCGGGGAGCGCTGAAGCTTTCTTT
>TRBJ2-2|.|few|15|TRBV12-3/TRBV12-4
CASSRLGANTGELFF
TGTGCCAGCAGTCGACTAGGGGCTAACACCGGGGAGCTGTTTTTT
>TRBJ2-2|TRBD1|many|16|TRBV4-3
CASSQFDRDLTGELFF
TGCGCCAGCAGCCAGTTCGACAGGGACCTCACCGGGGAGCTGTTTTTT
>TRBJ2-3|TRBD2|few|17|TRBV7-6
CASSLGPLAGGTDTQYF
TGTGCCAGCTCCTTAGGACCGTTAGCGGGGGGCACAGATACGCAGTATTTT
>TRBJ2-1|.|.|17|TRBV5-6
CASSLRAGSGSYNEQFF
TGTGCCAGCAGCTTGAGGGCGGGATCTGGCTCCTACAATGAGCAGTTCTTC
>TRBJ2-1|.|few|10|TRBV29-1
CSVHSNEQFF
TGCAGCGTCCACTCCAATGAGCAGTTCTTC
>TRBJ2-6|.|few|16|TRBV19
CASSYGGFSGANVLTF
TGTGCCAGTAGTTATGGGGGTTTCTCTGGGGCCAACGTCCTGACTTTC
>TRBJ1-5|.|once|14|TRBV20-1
CSASTRFSNQPQHF
TGCAGTGCTTCTACCCGATTTAGCAATCAGCCCCAGCATTTT
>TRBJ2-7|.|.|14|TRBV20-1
CSASGTRNSYEQYF
TGCAGTGCTTCCGGGACACGGAATTCCTACGAGCAGTACTTC
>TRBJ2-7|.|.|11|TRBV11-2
CASSLNWEQYF
TGTGCCAGCAGCCTTAATTGGGAGCAGTACTTC
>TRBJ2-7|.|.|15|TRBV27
CASSQKPGRGYEQYF
TGTGCCAGCAGTCAAAAGCCCGGGAGAGGCTACGAGCAGTACTTC
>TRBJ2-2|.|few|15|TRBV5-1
CASRTGGGHTGELFF
TGCGCCAGCCGTACTGGCGGGGGCCACACCGGGGAGCTGTTTTTT
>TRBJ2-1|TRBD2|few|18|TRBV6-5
CASSYRTSGGAENNEQFF
TGTGCCAGCAGTTACAGGACTAGCGGGGGGGCCGAAAACAATGAGCAGTTCTTC
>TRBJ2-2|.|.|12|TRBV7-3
CASSYPSGELFF
TGTGCCAGCAGCTACCCCAGCGGGGAGCTGTTTTTT
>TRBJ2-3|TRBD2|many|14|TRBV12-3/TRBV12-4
CASSYTGGGDTQYF
TGTGCCAGCAGCTACACGGGCGGGGGAGATACGCAGTATTTT
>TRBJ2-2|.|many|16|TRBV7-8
CASNTRGGGPAGELFF
TGTGCCAGCAACACCCGAGGGGGGGGTCCCGCCGGGGAGCTGTTTTTT